The T cell receptor beta chain under discussion was sequenced for a study of blood T cell repertoires in COVID-19. TCRdb keeps only in-frame clones here, not all; method: immunoSEQ multiplex PCR. The profile shows about 130,000 clones, approximately 83% of them singletons. This clone came up a few times. This CDR3 is built from 17 residues. With V trimmed by 0 bases and J by 5 bases, 7 bases remained unmatched. Germline V gene lookup returns CDR1 SGHRS and CDR2 YFSETQ. The chain is built from TRBV5-1 and TRBJ2-3, with 12 positions matching TRBD2. The TCR comes from a man at least 80 years old with active or convalescent COVID-19. Sequencing input: peripheral blood. CDR3 amino acids: CASSLAASGGALDTQYF. CDR3 coding DNA: TGCGCCAGCAGCTTGGCTGCTAGCGGGGGGGCCTTAGATACGCAGTATTTT.